The TCR beta chain under discussion was sequenced for a study of T cell changes during pregnancy in multiple sclerosis. Losses at the gene ends were 6 bases for V and 4 bases for J; bases not matched to a gene: 13. The CDR3 has 16 amino acids. Germline CDR1 SNHLY, CDR2 FYNNEI. Sequencing was performed with immunoSEQ multiplex PCR; in TCRdb, only in-frame clones are kept and a portion is missing. In the table there are about 60,000 clones, about 89% of which are singletons. The receptor's source is a female donor in good health, enrolled as a control in a pregnancy study. The chain carries TRBV2 and TRBJ2-5, with 8 nucleotides matching TRBD2. Source: CD4+ T cells from peripheral blood mononuclear cells, taken after pregnancy. This CDR3 reads CASSAPSGGPAETQYF. CDR3 sequence (DNA): TGTGCCAGCAGCGCCCCCAGCGGGGGACCGGCAGAGACCCAGTACTTC.